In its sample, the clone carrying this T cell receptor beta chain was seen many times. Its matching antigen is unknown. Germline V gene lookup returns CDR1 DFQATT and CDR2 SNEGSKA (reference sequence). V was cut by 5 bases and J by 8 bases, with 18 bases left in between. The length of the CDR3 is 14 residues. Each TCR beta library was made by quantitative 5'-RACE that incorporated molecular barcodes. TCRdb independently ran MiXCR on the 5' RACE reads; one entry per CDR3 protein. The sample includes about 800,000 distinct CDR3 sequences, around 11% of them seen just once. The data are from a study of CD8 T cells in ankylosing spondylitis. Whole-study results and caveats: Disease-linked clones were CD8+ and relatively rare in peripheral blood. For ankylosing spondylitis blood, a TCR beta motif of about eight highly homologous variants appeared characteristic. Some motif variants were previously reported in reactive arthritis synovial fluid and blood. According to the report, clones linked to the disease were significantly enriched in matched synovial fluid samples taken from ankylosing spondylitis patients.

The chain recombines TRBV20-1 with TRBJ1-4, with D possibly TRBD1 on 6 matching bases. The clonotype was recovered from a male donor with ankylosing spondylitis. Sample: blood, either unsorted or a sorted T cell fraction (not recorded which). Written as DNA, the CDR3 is TGCAGTGCTCTTCGGGACACCGAGGCCGAAAAACTGTTTTTT. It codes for CSALRDTEAEKLFF.